The rows below give T cell receptor beta chains drawn from one sample of a study of T cell responses to AZD1222 COVID-19 vaccine. The assay was immunoSEQ multiplex PCR, and TCRdb's table has in-frame clones only and misses some. Found here are around 58,000 clones, 80% to 90% of them singletons; the top ten hold approximately 10%. This specimen consisted of peripheral blood, obtained on day 0 of AZD1222 vaccination. These receptors were collected from an adult in good health. Both conserved end residues are part of each CDR3.

TRBV4-2	TRBJ2-1	CASSQDRWGYNEQFF
TRBV28	TRBJ1-4	CASKGGSNEKLFF
TRBV5-4	TRBJ1-2	CASSLGRGQGARGYTF
TRBV10-3	TRBJ2-2	CATAASGELFF
TRBV20-1	TRBJ1-2	CSASLPLTANYGYTF
TRBV7-9	TRBJ2-2	CASSLSGGRRAGELFF
TRBV7-3	TRBJ2-5	CASSREMAREETQYF
TRBV6-5	TRBJ2-5	CASSYTDGYQETQYF
TRBV2	TRBJ2-7	CASSDNYEQYF
TRBV3-1/TRBV3-2	TRBJ2-5	CASSPGQGVGETQYF
TRBV13	TRBJ1-4	CASSYSGGLRVDEKLFF
TRBV2	TRBJ2-5	CASSPTPLGETQYF
TRBV27	TRBJ1-1	CASSHTWDTEAFF
TRBV5-5	TRBJ2-7	CASSMTGGTGGNEQYF
TRBV16	TRBJ2-2	CASSEGAGVRTGELFF
TRBV18	TRBJ2-6	CASSPNRSGANVLTF
TRBV6-5	TRBJ1-1	CASSRLPDTEAFF
TRBV7-2	TRBJ2-1	CASSRDGLGEQFF
TRBV19	TRBJ2-1	CASTDKGTSGLGYRVF
TRBV7-2	TRBJ2-3	CASSSVAGGRTDTQYF
TRBV6-2/TRBV6-3	TRBJ2-7	CASSYGGTFGPSYEQYF
TRBV7-6	TRBJ2-5	CASSSPRGQTTIGETQYF
TRBV28	TRBJ2-7	CASSRTAGTGVYEQYF
TRBV6-5	TRBJ1-5	CASSYGGKSNQPQHF
TRBV23-1	TRBJ2-7	CASRQTGTNYEQYF
TRBV3-1/TRBV3-2	TRBJ2-3	CASRTSGSPDTQYF
TRBV5-1	TRBJ2-2	CASSPGPNTGELFF
TRBV6-5	TRBJ1-3	CASTQSTNSGNTIYF
TRBV11-2	TRBJ2-7	CASSLGHSKYF
TRBV24-1	TRBJ1-2	CATNGGLGDGYTF
TRBV7-8	TRBJ1-5	CASSLGQRNQPQHF
TRBV6-5	TRBJ1-3	CASSYSPVNSGNTIYF
TRBV29-1	TRBJ2-1	CSVASYSYNEQFF
TRBV7-9	TRBJ2-3	CASSLKPQGTQYF
TRBV5-1	TRBJ2-7	CASSSRQGPHEQYF
TRBV19	TRBJ1-1	CASVRGGTTQAFF
TRBV9	TRBJ2-2	CASSVAQGANTGELFF
TRBV2	TRBJ1-2	CASSEGYGYTF
TRBV19	TRBJ2-3	CASSISGALTDTQYF
TRBV28	TRBJ2-3	CASSFADTQYF